This T cell receptor (beta chain) was sequenced in a study of response to subunit inactivated influenza vaccine. Findings and caveats of the study: The study's authors posited that every seasonal influenza vaccination enlists few new T cells.

TCRdb independently ran MiXCR on the RT-PCR reads; one entry per CDR3 protein. Here the sample spans a few hundred thousand distinct CDR3 sequences, 12% to 15% being singletons. This clonotype was seen ten or more times. Its antigen is still unknown. The V gene lost 1 base and the J gene lost 4 bases, with 11 bases spanning the gap. This CDR3 comprises 14 residues. CDR1 is SGHRS and CDR2 is YFSETQ in the germline V gene. The source is a man aged 50 or older who received an inactivated influenza vaccine. Sequenced here: PBMCs from blood, sampled 11 to 12 days after vaccination. The chain combines TRBV5-1 with TRBJ2-5; D is possibly TRBD2 (5 bases). CDR3 nucleotides: TGCGCCAGCAGCTTGTCTAGCTTGCGAGAGACCCAGTACTTC. It is translated as CASSLSSLRETQYF.